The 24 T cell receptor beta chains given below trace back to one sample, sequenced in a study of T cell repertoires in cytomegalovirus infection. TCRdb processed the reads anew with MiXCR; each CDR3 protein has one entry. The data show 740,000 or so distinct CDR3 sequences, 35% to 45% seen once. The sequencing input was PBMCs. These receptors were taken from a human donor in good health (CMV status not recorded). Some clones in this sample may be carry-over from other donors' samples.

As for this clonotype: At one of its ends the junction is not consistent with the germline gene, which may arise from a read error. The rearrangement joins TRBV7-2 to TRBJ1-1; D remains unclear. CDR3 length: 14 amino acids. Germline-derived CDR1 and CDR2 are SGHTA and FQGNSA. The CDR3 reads CVSSRAPGNTEAFF. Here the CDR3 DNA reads TGTGTCAGCAGCCGGGCGCCGGGAAACACTGAAGCTTTCTTT.

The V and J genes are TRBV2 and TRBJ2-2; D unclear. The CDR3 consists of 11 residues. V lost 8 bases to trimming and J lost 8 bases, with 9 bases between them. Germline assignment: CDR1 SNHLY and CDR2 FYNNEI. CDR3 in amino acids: CASLDGGELFF. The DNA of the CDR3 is TGTGCCAGCCTTGACGGTGGGGAGCTGTTTTTT. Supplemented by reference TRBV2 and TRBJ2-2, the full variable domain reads EPEVTQTPSHQVTQMGQEVILRCVPISNHLYFYWYRQILGQKVEFLVSFYNNEISEKSEIFDDQFSVERPDGSNFTLKIRSTKLEDSAMYFCASLDGGELFFGEGSRLTVL.

CDR3 protein: CASSFRQGAWREQYF. The CDR3 bases are TGTGCCAGCAGCTTTCGGCAGGGGGCCTGGAGAGAGCAGTACTTC. This chain connects TRBV5-6 to TRBJ2-7; 8 bases are shared with TRBD1. The V segment lost 2 bases and the J segment 7 bases; nucleotides outside the gene matches: 11. CDR3 size: 15 residues. Germline-derived CDR1 and CDR2 are SGHDT and YYEEEE.

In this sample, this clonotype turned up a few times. The DNA for the CDR3 is TGTGCCAGCAGTGAATCGAGGGGGAGCGGGGCGCAGTATTTT. Encoded protein: CASSESRGSGAQYF. This rearrangement joins TRBV2 to TRBJ2-3; D might be TRBD2 (7 bases). V dropped 2 bases and J dropped 10 bases, with 16 bases sitting between them. CDR1 and CDR2 from the germline V gene are SNHLY and FYNNEI. The CDR3 length is 14 residues.

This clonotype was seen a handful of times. The CDR3, as DNA: TGTGCCAGCAGCTCGACTAGCGGGACGGTCCACGAGCAGTACTTC. Encoded protein: CASSSTSGTVHEQYF. The chain joins TRBV7-9 to TRBJ2-7; 11 bases line up with TRBD2. There are 15 residues in the CDR3. V lost 4 bases, J lost 5 bases, and 7 bases stayed unmatched. Germline assignment: CDR1 SEHNR and CDR2 FQNEAQ (reference sequence).

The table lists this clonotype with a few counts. CDR3 in amino acids: CSAELYEREENIQYF. CDR3 DNA: TGCAGTGCGGAGCTTTACGAGCGGGAGGAAAACATTCAGTACTTC. The chain joins TRBV20-1 to TRBJ2-4, with 9 bases fitting TRBD2. The CDR3 spans 15 residues. Per the germline V gene, CDR1 is DFQATT and CDR2 is SNEGSKA (reference sequence). Trimming took 6 bases from V and 5 from J; bases not matched to a gene: 11.

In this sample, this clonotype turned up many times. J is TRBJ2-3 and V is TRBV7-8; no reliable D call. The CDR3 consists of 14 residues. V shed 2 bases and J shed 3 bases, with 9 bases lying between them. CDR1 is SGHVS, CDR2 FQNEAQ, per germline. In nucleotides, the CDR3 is TGTGCCAGCAGCTTAATGGCGGTTACAGATACGCAGTATTTT. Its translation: CASSLMAVTDTQYF.

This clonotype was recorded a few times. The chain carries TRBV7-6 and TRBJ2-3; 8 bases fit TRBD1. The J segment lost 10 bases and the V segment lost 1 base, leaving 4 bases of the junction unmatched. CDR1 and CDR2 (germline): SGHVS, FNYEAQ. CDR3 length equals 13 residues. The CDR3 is CASSLEGQASQYF. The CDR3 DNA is TGTGCCAGCAGCTTAGAGGGACAGGCCTCGCAGTATTTT.

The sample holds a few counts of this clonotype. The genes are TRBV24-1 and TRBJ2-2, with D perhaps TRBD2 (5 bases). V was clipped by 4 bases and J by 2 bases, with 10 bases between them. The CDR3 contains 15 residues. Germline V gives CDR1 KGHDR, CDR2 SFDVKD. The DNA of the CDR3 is TGTGCCACCAGTGAAATTCGGGGAAACACCGGGGAGCTGTTTTTT. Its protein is CATSEIRGNTGELFF.

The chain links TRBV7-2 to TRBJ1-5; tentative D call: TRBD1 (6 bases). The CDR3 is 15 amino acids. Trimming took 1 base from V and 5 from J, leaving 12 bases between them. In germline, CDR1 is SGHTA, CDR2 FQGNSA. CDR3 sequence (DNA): TGTGCCAGCAGCTTAGTGGCCTACAGGGATCAGCCCCAGCATTTT. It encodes CASSLVAYRDQPQHF.

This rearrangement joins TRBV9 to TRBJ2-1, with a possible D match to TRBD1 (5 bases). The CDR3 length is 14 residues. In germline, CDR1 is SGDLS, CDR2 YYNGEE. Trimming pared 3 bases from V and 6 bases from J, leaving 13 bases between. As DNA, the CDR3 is TGTGCCAGCAGCGGCCCTCAGGGTGCCAATGAGCAGTTCTTC. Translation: CASSGPQGANEQFF.

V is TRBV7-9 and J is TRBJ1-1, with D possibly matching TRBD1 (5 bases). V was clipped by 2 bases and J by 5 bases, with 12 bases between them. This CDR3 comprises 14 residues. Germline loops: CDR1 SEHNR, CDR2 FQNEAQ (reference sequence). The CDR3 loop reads CASSLSPGRTEAFF. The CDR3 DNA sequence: TGTGCCAGCAGCTTATCTCCAGGGAGGACTGAAGCTTTCTTT.

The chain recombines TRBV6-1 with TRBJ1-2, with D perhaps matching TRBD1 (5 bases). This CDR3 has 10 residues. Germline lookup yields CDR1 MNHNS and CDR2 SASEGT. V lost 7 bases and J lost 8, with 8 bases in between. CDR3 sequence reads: CASIGDGYTF. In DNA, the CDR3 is TGTGCCAGCATAGGGGACGGCTACACCTTC.

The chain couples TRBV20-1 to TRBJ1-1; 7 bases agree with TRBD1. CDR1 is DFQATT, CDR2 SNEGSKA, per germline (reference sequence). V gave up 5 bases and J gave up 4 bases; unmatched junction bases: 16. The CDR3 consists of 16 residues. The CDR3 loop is CSAPRNQGVRGTEAFF. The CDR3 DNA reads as TGCAGTGCTCCAAGGAATCAGGGGGTGAGAGGCACTGAAGCTTTCTTT.

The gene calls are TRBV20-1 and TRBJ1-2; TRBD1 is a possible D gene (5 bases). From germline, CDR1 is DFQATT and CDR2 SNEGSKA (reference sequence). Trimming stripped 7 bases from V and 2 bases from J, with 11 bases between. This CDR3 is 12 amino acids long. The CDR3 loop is CSGGTENYGYTF. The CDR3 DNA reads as TGCAGTGGCGGGACGGAGAACTATGGCTACACCTTC.

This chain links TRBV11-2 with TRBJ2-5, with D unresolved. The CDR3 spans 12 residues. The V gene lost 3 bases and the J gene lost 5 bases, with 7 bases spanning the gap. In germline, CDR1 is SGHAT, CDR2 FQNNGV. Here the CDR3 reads CASSLYLETQYF. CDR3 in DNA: TGTGCCAGCAGCTTGTATCTGGAGACCCAGTACTTC.

DNA of the CDR3: TGTGCCAGCAGCCAAGACTTTGGGCACAGGGGAACTGAAGCTTTCTTT. It encodes CASSQDFGHRGTEAFF. This chain joins TRBV3-1 and TRBJ1-1; 7 bases align to TRBD1. V lost 0 bases to trimming and J lost 5 bases; unmatched junction nucleotides: 9. Germline assignment: CDR1 LGHDT and CDR2 YNNKEL (reference sequence). The CDR3 runs to 16 residues. Supplemented by reference TRBV3-1 and TRBJ1-1, the full variable domain reads DTAVSQTPKYLVTQMGNDKSIKCEQNLGHDTMYWYKQDSKKFLKIMFSYNNKELIINETVPNRFSPKSPDKAHLNLHINSLELGDSAVYFCASSQDFGHRGTEAFFGQGTRLTVV.

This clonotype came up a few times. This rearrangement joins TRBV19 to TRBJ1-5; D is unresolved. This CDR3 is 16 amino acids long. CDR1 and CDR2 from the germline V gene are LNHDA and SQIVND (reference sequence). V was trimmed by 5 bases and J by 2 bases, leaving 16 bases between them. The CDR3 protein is CASSPPVQRGNQPQHF. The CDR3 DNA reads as TGTGCCAGTAGTCCTCCCGTACAGCGCGGCAATCAGCCCCAGCATTTT.

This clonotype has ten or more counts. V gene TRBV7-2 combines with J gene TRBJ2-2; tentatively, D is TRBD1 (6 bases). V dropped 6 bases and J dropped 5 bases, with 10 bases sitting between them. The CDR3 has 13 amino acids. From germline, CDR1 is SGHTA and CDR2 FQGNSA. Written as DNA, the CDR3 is TGTGCCAGCAGATACAGGGAGACCGGGGAGCTGTTTTTT. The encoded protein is CASRYRETGELFF.

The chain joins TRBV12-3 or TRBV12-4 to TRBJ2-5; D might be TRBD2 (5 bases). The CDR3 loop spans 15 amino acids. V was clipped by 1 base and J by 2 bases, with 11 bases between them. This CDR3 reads CASSLGFGVQETQYF. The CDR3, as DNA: TGTGCCAGCAGTTTAGGCTTCGGGGTACAAGAGACCCAGTACTTC.

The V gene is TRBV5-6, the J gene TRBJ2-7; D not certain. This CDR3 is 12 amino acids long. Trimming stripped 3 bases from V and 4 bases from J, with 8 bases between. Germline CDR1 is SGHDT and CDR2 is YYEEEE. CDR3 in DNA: TGTGCCAGCAGCTCCGAAGGATACGAGCAGTACTTC. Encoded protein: CASSSEGYEQYF. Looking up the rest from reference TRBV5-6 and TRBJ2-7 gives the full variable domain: DAGVTQSPTHLIKTRGQQVTLRCSPKSGHDTVSWYQQALGQGPQFIFQYYEEEERQRGNFPDRFSGHQFPNYSSELNVNALLLGDSALYLCASSSEGYEQYFGPGTRLTVT.

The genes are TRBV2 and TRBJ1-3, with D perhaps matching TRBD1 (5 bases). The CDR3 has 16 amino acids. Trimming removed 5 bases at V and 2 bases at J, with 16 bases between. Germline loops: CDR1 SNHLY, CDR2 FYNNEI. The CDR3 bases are TGTGCCAGCAGTCTCAACCAGGGTGACACTGGAAACACCATATATTTT. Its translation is CASSLNQGDTGNTIYF.

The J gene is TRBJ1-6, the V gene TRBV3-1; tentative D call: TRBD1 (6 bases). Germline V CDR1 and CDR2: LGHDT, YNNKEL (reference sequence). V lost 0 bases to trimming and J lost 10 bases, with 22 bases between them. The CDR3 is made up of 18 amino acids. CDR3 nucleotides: TGTGCCAGCAGCCAAGAATCCCGTCCGGGACGCAGGGGCTCACCCCTCCACTTT. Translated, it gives CASSQESRPGRRGSPLHF. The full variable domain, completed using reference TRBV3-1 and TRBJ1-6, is DTAVSQTPKYLVTQMGNDKSIKCEQNLGHDTMYWYKQDSKKFLKIMFSYNNKELIINETVPNRFSPKSPDKAHLNLHINSLELGDSAVYFCASSQESRPGRRGSPLHFGNGTRLTVT.

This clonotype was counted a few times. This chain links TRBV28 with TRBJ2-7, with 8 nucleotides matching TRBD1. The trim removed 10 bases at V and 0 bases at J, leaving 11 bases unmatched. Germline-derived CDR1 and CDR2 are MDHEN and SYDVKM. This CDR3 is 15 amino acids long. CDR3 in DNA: TGTGCCACCCATTACTCCGGGACAGGCTCCTACGAGCAGTACTTC. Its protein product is CATHYSGTGSYEQYF.